The 30 T cell receptor beta chains reported below all come from one sample, sequenced in a study of CD8+ T cells in alopecia areata. Extraction and reverse transcription of RNA yielded cDNA as the sequencing template. The protocol was immunoSEQ multiplex PCR, while the TCRdb copy is restricted to in-frame clones and leaves out a portion. The top ten hold about a sixth of the sample, which has approximately 59,000 clones, 45% to 50% seen once. This sample comprised CD8+ T cells sorted from blood, obtained at week 0. These receptors originate from a human donor with alopecia areata.

This clone appeared many times. V and J are TRBV27 and TRBJ2-1; D is possibly TRBD1 (6 bases). CDR3 size: 14 residues. Trimming removed 5 bases from V and 5 bases from J, with 13 bases in between. Germline CDR1 reads MNHEY; CDR2 reads SMNVEV (reference sequence). In nucleotides, the CDR3 is TGTGCCAGCAGTCCCCTGGACAGAAACAATGAGCAGTTCTTC. It translates to CASSPLDRNNEQFF.

The CDR3 spells CASSPGAFEAFF. The CDR3 nucleotides read TGTGCCAGCAGTCCCGGGGCCTTTGAAGCTTTCTTT. The rearrangement joins TRBV6-5 to TRBJ1-1, with D perhaps TRBD1 (5 bases). Trimming left V 5 bases short and J 7 bases short, with 11 bases between. The germline CDR1 and CDR2 sequences are MNHEY and SVGAGI. This CDR3 comprises 12 residues.

The chain joins TRBV7-7 to TRBJ2-3; the match to TRBD2 covers 9 bases. V shed 5 bases, J shed 2 bases, and the junction held 8 bases outside the gene matches. Germline V gene lookup returns CDR1 SSHAT and CDR2 FNYEAQ (reference sequence). The CDR3 length is 16 residues. This CDR3 is CASSPRGGRDTDTQYF. The CDR3 nucleotides read TGTGCCAGCAGCCCGCGGGGGGGTAGGGACACAGATACGCAGTATTTT.

The chain is built from TRBV30 and TRBJ2-7; D perhaps matches TRBD1 (5 bases). The length of the CDR3 is 11 residues. V lost 4 bases and J lost 4, with 8 bases in between. CDR1 is GTSNPN, CDR2 SVGIG, per germline (reference sequence). The CDR3 sequence: CAWIQGYEQYF. CDR3 coding DNA: TGTGCCTGGATTCAGGGTTACGAGCAGTACTTC.

This clone was counted only a few times. The CDR3 protein is CASSFSSGRVSDTQYF. In DNA, the CDR3 is TGTGCCAGCAGCTTCAGTAGCGGGAGGGTCTCAGATACGCAGTATTTT. This chain joins TRBV7-9 and TRBJ2-3; 11 nucleotides match TRBD2. Germline CDR1 is SEHNR and CDR2 is FQNEAQ (reference sequence). The CDR3 totals 16 residues. Losses at the gene ends were 3 bases for V and 4 bases for J; bases not matched to a gene: 6.

V and J are TRBV9 and TRBJ2-3; D unclear. V was pared by 3 bases and J by 1 base, with 6 bases between. From germline, CDR1 is SGDLS and CDR2 YYNGEE. The CDR3 loop spans 13 amino acids. CDR3 amino acids: CASSAGGTDTQYF. The CDR3 nucleotides are TGTGCCAGCAGCGCCGGAGGCACAGATACGCAGTATTTT.

This clone was picked up a small number of times. V gene TRBV7-9 combines with J gene TRBJ2-3; 8 positions agree with TRBD2. Per the germline V gene, CDR1 is SEHNR and CDR2 is FQNEAQ (reference sequence). V was clipped by 5 bases and J by 4 bases; unmatched bases: 5. This CDR3 region has 14 residues. The DNA for the CDR3 is TGTGCCAGCAGCCCGCCGGGGGGGGCAGATACGCAGTATTTT. It translates to CASSPPGGADTQYF.

This clone was counted a few times. This sequence joins TRBV29-1 and TRBJ1-1; 8 bases map to TRBD1. Per germline, CDR1 SQVTM and CDR2 ANQGSEA. Germline trimming cut 5 bases from V and 4 bases from J; bases unmatched to any gene: 6. The CDR3 runs 13 residues. As DNA, the CDR3 is TGCAGCGTTTTCACAGGGGGAGGCACTGAAGCTTTCTTT. This sequence encodes CSVFTGGGTEAFF.

This clone was seen ten or more times. The rearrangement joins TRBV29-1 to TRBJ2-7, with D perhaps TRBD1 (6 bases). CDR3 length equals 14 residues. Germline lookup yields CDR1 SQVTM and CDR2 ANQGSEA. V was pared by 4 bases and J by 5 bases, with 18 bases between. The CDR3 bases are TGCAGCGTTGTATTGGACAGAGGGGTAAACGAGCAGTACTTC. Translation gives CSVVLDRGVNEQYF.

This clone has more than one count but fewer than ten. The V gene is TRBV7-9, the J gene TRBJ2-5; no firm D call. CDR1 and CDR2 from the germline V gene are SEHNR and FQNEAQ (reference sequence). V gave up 1 base and J gave up 5 bases, with 11 bases separating them. CDR3 size: 14 residues. The CDR3 loop reads CASSLDWGLETQYF. The CDR3 DNA sequence: TGTGCCAGCAGCTTAGATTGGGGTTTGGAGACCCAGTACTTC. Full variable domain (rest looked up from reference TRBV7-9 and TRBJ2-5): DTGVSQNPRHKITKRGQNVTFRCDPISEHNRLYWYRQTLGQGPEFLTYFQNEAQLEKSRLLSDRFSAERPKGSFSTLEIQRTEQGDSAMYLCASSLDWGLETQYFGPGTRLLVL.

The chain uses TRBV29-1 and TRBJ2-7; the D gene could be TRBD1 or TRBD2 (6 bases each). The CDR3 totals 15 residues. Germline values: CDR1 SQVTM, CDR2 ANQGSEA. V gave up 4 bases and J gave up 0 bases, with 16 bases separating them. For the CDR3, the DNA is TGCAGCGTTGCTGGAGGGGACACGAGCTCCTACGAGCAGTACTTC. As protein: CSVAGGDTSSYEQYF.

The chain employs TRBV19 and TRBJ2-7; TRBD2 aligns across 12 bases. The trim removed 5 bases at V and 2 bases at J, leaving 4 bases unmatched. Germline V gene lookup returns CDR1 LNHDA and CDR2 SQIVND (reference sequence). CDR3 size: 15 residues. The CDR3 protein is CASSSGLAGTYEQYF. The CDR3 nucleotides are TGTGCCAGTAGTTCTGGACTAGCGGGAACCTACGAGCAGTACTTC.

This chain joins TRBV15 and TRBJ1-1, with a tentative D call TRBD1 (6 bases). Between the trimmed V and J ends, which lost 3 bases and 1 base, there was a span of 18 bases. Germline V gene lookup returns CDR1 LNHNV and CDR2 YYDKDF (reference sequence). This CDR3 has 17 amino acids. CDR3 protein: CATSSGLGGQTNTEAFF. The CDR3 bases are TGTGCCACCAGCAGCGGGCTCGGCGGACAGACGAACACTGAAGCTTTCTTT. Drawing the rest from reference TRBV15 and TRBJ1-1, the complete variable domain is DAMVIQNPRYQVTQFGKPVTLSCSQTLNHNVMYWYQQKSSQAPKLLFHYYDKDFNNEADTPDNFQSRRPNTSFCFLDIRSPGLGDTAMYLCATSSGLGGQTNTEAFFGQGTRLTVV.

This clone has more than one count but fewer than ten. The J gene is TRBJ2-3, the V gene TRBV6-6; D might be TRBD2 (5 bases). V lost 10 bases, J lost 4 bases, and 15 bases lay in between. Germline CDR1 reads MNHNY; CDR2 reads SVGAGI (reference sequence). The CDR3 is 13 amino acids. The CDR3 nucleotides are TGTGCCACGTGGCCTAGCCGGGCAGATACGCAGTATTTT. Translation: CATWPSRADTQYF.

This chain links TRBV6-1 with TRBJ1-2, with D maybe TRBD1 (5 bases). V lost 8 bases, J lost 8 bases, and 9 bases lay in between. The germline CDR1 and CDR2 sequences are MNHNS and SASEGT. CDR3 length: 10 amino acids. The CDR3 DNA sequence: TGTGCCAGCCGGGGCGTGGGCTACACCTTC. Protein sequence: CASRGVGYTF.

The chain employs TRBV9 and TRBJ2-7; weak D call: TRBD2 (6 bases). Germline V gene lookup returns CDR1 SGDLS and CDR2 YYNGEE. Deletions cut 1 base from V and 2 bases from J, with 13 bases between. This CDR3 region has 15 residues. CDR3: CASSVSAGQAYEQYF. The CDR3 region has the DNA TGTGCCAGCAGCGTATCGGCGGGGCAGGCCTACGAGCAGTACTTC.

The V and J genes are TRBV7-9 and TRBJ1-5, with no clear D. CDR1 and CDR2 from the germline V gene are SEHNR and FQNEAQ (reference sequence). V lost 4 bases and J lost 2, with 9 bases in between. The CDR3 spans 14 residues. In DNA, the CDR3 is TGTGCCAGCAGCTCGGGAGGTCGCAATCAGCCCCAGCATTTT. Translated: CASSSGGRNQPQHF. Drawing the rest from reference TRBV7-9 and TRBJ1-5, the complete variable domain is DTGVSQNPRHKITKRGQNVTFRCDPISEHNRLYWYRQTLGQGPEFLTYFQNEAQLEKSRLLSDRFSAERPKGSFSTLEIQRTEQGDSAMYLCASSSGGRNQPQHFGDGTRLSIL.

In its sample, this clone was seen once. This chain joins TRBV15 and TRBJ2-7; D remains ambiguous. The germline V gene encodes CDR1 LNHNV and CDR2 YYDKDF (reference sequence). The CDR3 loop spans 12 amino acids. Trimming took 3 bases from V and 2 from J, leaving 5 bases between them. The CDR3 DNA is TGTGCCACCAGCAGTAATCCCTACGAGCAGTACTTC. Protein: CATSSNPYEQYF.

This clone was recorded a few times. The chain is built from TRBV4-2 and TRBJ2-7, with D maybe TRBD2 (5 bases). Germline CDR1 and CDR2: LGHNA and YNFKEQ. This CDR3 is built from 16 residues. Trimming shortened V by 0 bases and J by 5 bases, and 17 bases separated the two germline ends. For the CDR3, the DNA is TGTGCCAGCAGCCAAGAGCCAGATGGACTGTACCACGAGCAGTACTTC. Its translation is CASSQEPDGLYHEQYF.

Comment on this clone: Other DNA sequences in the same sample also yield this CDR3. The chain uses TRBV29-1 and TRBJ2-2; 7 bases map to TRBD1. The germline gives CDR1 SQVTM, CDR2 ANQGSEA. The CDR3 extends over 16 amino acids. Trimming cost V 0 bases and J 8 bases; bases outside gene matches: 12. The CDR3 DNA reads TGCAGCGTTGAAGAAGGCGGCAGGGGGATCACTGGGGAGCTGTTTTTT. Amino acids: CSVEEGGRGITGELFF.

This chain connects TRBV29-1 to TRBJ2-7, with TRBD1 matching over 7 bases. J gave up 3 bases and V 5 bases, and 10 bases lay outside the gene matches. This CDR3 has 14 amino acids. The germline gives CDR1 SQVTM, CDR2 ANQGSEA. CDR3 DNA: TGCAGCGTTACGGACAGGCCCCCCCTCTACGAGCAGTACTTC. Its protein product is CSVTDRPPLYEQYF.

The gene calls are TRBV2 and TRBJ2-5; tentatively, D is TRBD2 (6 bases). CDR1 and CDR2 (germline): SNHLY, FYNNEI. CDR3 length equals 14 residues. Deletions cut 7 bases from V and 1 base from J, with 13 bases between. CDR3 amino acids: CASTEGRPQETQYF. The CDR3 nucleotides are TGTGCCAGCACGGAGGGGCGCCCCCAAGAGACCCAGTACTTC.

At least ten counts were recorded for this clone. V gene TRBV4-3 combines with J gene TRBJ2-3; D not certain. CDR3 length: 15 residues. Trimming took off 1 base at V and 4 bases at J, with 12 bases between the two ends. The germline V gene encodes CDR1 LGHNA and CDR2 YSLEER. CDR3 protein: CASSQGNRAADTQYF. CDR3 sequence (DNA): TGCGCCAGCAGCCAAGGGAACCGGGCAGCAGATACGCAGTATTTT.

V is TRBV19 and J is TRBJ1-1; the D is unclear. Germline CDR1 reads LNHDA; CDR2 reads SQIVND (reference sequence). V was shortened by 3 bases and J by 4 bases, with 12 bases between the two germline ends. The CDR3 loop spans 14 amino acids. In DNA, the CDR3 is TGTGCCAGTAGTATGACACCCCGGGGCACTGAAGCTTTCTTT. This gives the protein CASSMTPRGTEAFF.

As to this clone: Within the sample, other DNA sequences also encode this same CDR3. The CDR3 DNA is TGCAGCGTGGAACAGCCGGGACAGGGGAAATCCTACGAGCAGTACTTC. This sequence encodes CSVEQPGQGKSYEQYF. The chain carries TRBV29-1 and TRBJ2-7, with 10 bases lining up with TRBD1. CDR3 size: 16 residues. Germline assignment: CDR1 SQVTM and CDR2 ANQGSEA. With 6 bases clipped from V and 1 base from J, the junction kept 12 bases outside the gene matches.

This sequence joins TRBV29-1 and TRBJ2-2; maybe TRBD1 (5 bases). Germline lookup yields CDR1 SQVTM and CDR2 ANQGSEA. The germline V and J ends were trimmed by 7 bases and 6 bases, with 9 bases remaining between them. The CDR3 is 11 residues long. The CDR3 region is CSAPGSGELFF. CDR3 bases: TGCAGCGCCCCAGGGTCCGGGGAGCTGTTTTTT.

CDR3 amino acids: CASSLLGGRVVGNEQFF. CDR3 sequence (DNA): TGCGCCAGCAGCCTCCTAGGGGGTAGGGTTGTCGGCAATGAGCAGTTCTTC. The chain joins TRBV4-1 to TRBJ2-1, with D maybe TRBD1 (6 bases). CDR1 is MGHRA, CDR2 YSYEKL, per germline. The CDR3 totals 17 residues. V lost 4 bases, J lost 6 bases, and 22 bases lay in between.

V usage is TRBV10-3 and J usage is TRBJ2-5, with D hard to call. This CDR3 region has 13 residues. The germline gives CDR1 ENHRY, CDR2 SYGVKD. Trimming took off 8 bases at V and 0 bases at J, with 10 bases between the two ends. In DNA form, the CDR3 reads TGTGCCATCGGTTCCGAGTACCAAGAGACCCAGTACTTC. Protein product: CAIGSEYQETQYF.

The chain recombines TRBV29-1 with TRBJ2-2; unclear D gene. This CDR3 region has 13 residues. Germline CDR1 and CDR2: SQVTM and ANQGSEA. V was cut by 3 bases and J by 7 bases, with 12 bases left in between. The CDR3, as DNA: TGCAGCGTTGAGTATAGTTTTGGCGGGGAGCTGTTTTTT. It yields the protein CSVEYSFGGELFF.

This clone was seen a handful of times. The chain carries TRBV28 and TRBJ1-5; D remains unclear. Germline CDR1 is MDHEN and CDR2 is SYDVKM. V was pared by 4 bases and J by 7 bases, with 14 bases between. The CDR3 covers 14 residues. The CDR3 is CASSSRGWKQPQHF. The CDR3 nucleotides read TGTGCCAGCAGTTCCCGGGGATGGAAGCAGCCCCAGCATTTT.